A selection of T cell receptor beta chains follows, all from one sample in a study of regulatory T cells in long-lasting Graves disease. TCRdb redid the calling of the multiplex PCR reads with MiXCR, one entry per CDR3 protein. The table includes around 450,000 distinct CDR3 sequences, about 22% detected once. Sequenced here: peripheral blood mononuclear cells (PBMCs), sampled when the disease was refractory, from a patient treated with antithyroid drugs. These receptors were taken from a female donor with Graves disease. Each CDR3 is given with its conserved first and last residue. A D gene is named only where the DNA matches it firmly. Clone sizes are given selectively: once, few, many, or a class where the clone is expanded.

>.|TRBJ2-7|12|many|TRBV20-1
CSARTASYEQYF
TGCAGTGCTAGGACAGCCTCCTACGAGCAGTACTTC
>TRBD1|TRBJ1-5|15|many|TRBV28
CASSFDRGPNQPQHF
TGTGCCAGCAGTTTCGACAGGGGGCCTAATCAGCCCCAGCATTTT
>TRBD2|TRBJ2-7|18|.|TRBV10-2
CASRGPRLAAVPAYEQYF
TGCGCCAGCAGGGGACCTCGACTAGCGGCTGTCCCTGCCTACGAGCAGTACTTC
>TRBD1|TRBJ2-2|17|few|TRBV4-1
CASSQDPGQGVTGELFF
TGCGCCAGCAGCCAAGATCCTGGACAGGGTGTCACCGGGGAGCTGTTTTTT
>.|TRBJ1-5|15|.|TRBV7-9
CASSLDAPGSKPQHF
TGTGCCAGCAGCTTAGACGCCCCAGGTTCGAAACCCCAGCATTTT
>.|TRBJ1-1|14|many|TRBV24-1
CATRATGLNTEAFF
TGTGCCACCAGAGCCACAGGGTTGAACACTGAAGCTTTCTTT
>.|TRBJ1-5|14|.|TRBV5-1
CASSPGTQGSPQHF
TGCGCCAGCAGCCCCGGGACTCAGGGATCACCCCAGCATTTT
>.|TRBJ1-1|15|many|TRBV28
CASSPTANVNTEAFF
TGTGCCAGCAGTCCGACAGCTAATGTGAACACTGAAGCTTTCTTT
>TRBD1|TRBJ1-2|15|many|TRBV6-2/TRBV6-3
CASSYARTGSDGYTF
TGTGCCAGCAGTTACGCGAGGACAGGGAGCGACGGCTACACCTTC
>TRBD1|TRBJ2-7|14|many|TRBV28
CASSYRGIDYEQYF
TGTGCCAGCAGTTACAGGGGGATCGACTACGAGCAGTACTTC
>.|TRBJ2-6|15|.|TRBV28
CASSNGGSGANVLTF
TGTGCCAGCTCCAACGGGGGCTCTGGGGCCAACGTCCTGACTTTC
>TRBD1|TRBJ2-7|15|many|TRBV20-1
CSAQNRRDSAYEQYF
TGCAGTGCTCAAAACAGACGGGACAGTGCCTACGAGCAGTACTTC
>TRBD2|TRBJ2-7|13|.|TRBV29-1
CSVAGGGVYEQYF
TGCAGCGTTGCCGGGGGGGGGGTCTACGAGCAGTACTTC
>.|TRBJ2-5|14|many|TRBV12-3/TRBV12-4
CASSLETSQETQYF
TGTGCCAGCAGTTTAGAGACTTCTCAAGAGACCCAGTACTTC
>TRBD1|TRBJ2-5|16|many|TRBV28
CASSFRGRGRHETQYF
TGTGCCAGCAGTTTTAGGGGCAGGGGGCGCCATGAGACCCAGTACTTC
>TRBD2|TRBJ2-3|19|.|TRBV28
CASSLLPGGNFESTDTQYF
TGTGCCAGCAGTTTATTACCGGGGGGGAACTTTGAAAGCACAGATACGCAGTATTTT
>TRBD2|TRBJ2-2|16|many|TRBV28
CASSLSAGEGDGELFF
TGTGCCAGCAGTTTATCAGCGGGAGAGGGTGACGGGGAGCTGTTTTTT
>TRBD1|TRBJ1-2|15|once|TRBV4-3
CASSQDLSGGYGYTF
TGCGCCAGCAGCCAAGATCTCTCAGGGGGCTATGGCTACACCTTC
>.|TRBJ2-7|15|many|TRBV28
CASSLTLTNSYEQYF
TGTGCCAGCAGTTTAACGCTCACCAACTCCTACGAGCAGTACTTC
>TRBD1|TRBJ1-2|12|many|TRBV28
CASSTGQLLPGF
TGTGCCAGCAGCACGGGACAGCTGCTCCCAGGCTTC
>.|TRBJ1-5|13|.|TRBV7-2
CASSPSSYQPQHF
TGTGCCAGCAGCCCTAGCAGTTATCAGCCCCAGCATTTT
>.|TRBJ1-2|11|many|TRBV12-3/TRBV12-4
CASPAVYGYTF
TGTGCCAGCCCTGCGGTCTATGGCTACACCTTC
>.|TRBJ1-2|13|.|TRBV6-2/TRBV6-3
CASTGPGGGGYTF
TGTGCCAGCACCGGCCCCGGGGGCGGGGGCTACACCTTC
>.|TRBJ2-7|15|many|TRBV2
CASSPNRGGPYEQYF
TGTGCCAGCAGCCCCAACAGGGGGGGACCCTACGAGCAGTACTTC
>TRBD1|TRBJ2-5|15|many|TRBV6-1
CASSDTGGLQETQYF
TGTGCCAGCAGTGACACAGGGGGTCTCCAGGAGACCCAGTACTTC
>.|TRBJ1-3|15|.|TRBV7-2
CASSYWKGSGNTIYF
TGTGCCAGCAGCTATTGGAAGGGCTCTGGAAACACCATATATTTT
>.|TRBJ1-3|16|.|TRBV7-9
CASSPDRKFSGNTIYF
TGTGCCAGCAGCCCGGACAGAAAATTCTCTGGAAACACCATATATTTT
>TRBD2|TRBJ2-4|14|many|TRBV5-6
CASRLGTSGNIQYF
TGTGCCAGCAGATTGGGGACTAGCGGAAACATTCAGTACTTC
>.|TRBJ2-7|11|many|TRBV2
CASSQIYEQYF
TGTGCCAGCAGTCAAATATACGAGCAGTACTTC
>.|TRBJ2-7|14|.|TRBV13
CASSLKWGSYEQYF
TGTGCCAGCAGCCTCAAGTGGGGGTCCTACGAGCAGTACTTC
>TRBD1|TRBJ1-5|15|many|TRBV28
CASSLRGGRNQPQHF
TGTGCCAGCAGTTTAAGAGGGGGCCGCAATCAGCCCCAGCATTTT
>.|TRBJ1-6|17|.|TRBV9
CASSEGAGSSYNSPLHF
TGTGCCAGCAGCGAGGGAGCCGGGAGCTCCTATAATTCACCCCTCCACTTT
>TRBD2|TRBJ2-7|17|.|TRBV20-1
CSARDSSVSGNLYEQYF
TGCAGTGCTAGAGATAGTTCGGTTAGCGGGAATCTCTACGAGCAGTACTTC
>TRBD1|TRBJ1-2|15|many|TRBV5-1
CASSSPGQKNYGYTF
TGCGCCAGCAGCTCACCGGGACAGAAAAACTATGGCTACACCTTC
>.|TRBJ1-1|12|many|TRBV12-3/TRBV12-4
CASSPGRNEAFF
TGTGCCAGCAGTCCAGGGCGTAATGAAGCTTTCTTT
>.|TRBJ1-5|16|.|TRBV5-6
CASSLGGARSNQPQHF
TGTGCCAGCAGCTTGGGGGGGGCGCGGAGCAATCAGCCCCAGCATTTT
>.|TRBJ1-5|13|.|TRBV19
CARITGSNQPQHF
TGTGCCAGGATCACCGGTAGCAATCAGCCCCAGCATTTT